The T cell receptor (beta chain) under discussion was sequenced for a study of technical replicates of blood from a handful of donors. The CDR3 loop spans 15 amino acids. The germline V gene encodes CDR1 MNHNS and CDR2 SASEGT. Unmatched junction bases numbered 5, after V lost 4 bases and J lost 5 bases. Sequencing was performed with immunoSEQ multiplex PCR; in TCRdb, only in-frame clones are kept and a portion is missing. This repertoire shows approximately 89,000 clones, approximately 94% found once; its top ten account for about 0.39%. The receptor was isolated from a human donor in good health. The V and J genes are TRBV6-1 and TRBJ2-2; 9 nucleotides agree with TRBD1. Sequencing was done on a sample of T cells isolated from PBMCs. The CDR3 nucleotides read TGTGCCAGCAGTGGGGACAGGGCGGGGACCGGGGAGCTGTTTTTT. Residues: CASSGDRAGTGELFF.